The 26 T cell receptor beta chains below come from one sample, sequenced in a study of blood T cell repertoires in COVID-19. Sequencing was performed with immunoSEQ multiplex PCR; in TCRdb, only in-frame clones are kept and a portion is missing. The sample shows 150,000 to 200,000 clones, 70% to 90% of them seen only once. The sequenced sample consisted of peripheral blood. The receptors here all came from a man younger than 30 who had recovered from COVID-19.

The J gene is TRBJ2-3, the V gene TRBV10-3, with D possibly matching TRBD2 (6 bases). The CDR3 is made up of 13 amino acids. CDR1 ENHRY and CDR2 SYGVKD come from the germline V gene. Trimming took off 9 bases at V and 2 bases at J, with 12 bases between the two ends. The CDR3: CAMTSGATDTQYF. The CDR3 DNA reads as TGTGCCATGACATCGGGAGCCACAGATACGCAGTATTTT.

The chain uses TRBV6-5 and TRBJ2-1, with D perhaps matching TRBD2 (8 bases). Germline V lookup: CDR1 MNHEY, CDR2 SVGAGI. There are 15 residues in the CDR3. CDR3 loop: CAAGPEGAGGGEQFF. CDR3 bases: TGTGCAGCGGGGCCTGAGGGGGCGGGAGGAGGTGAGCAGTTCTTC.

The genes are TRBV2 and TRBJ1-4; D not resolved. Trimming cost V 7 bases and J 5 bases, with 8 bases left between them. The CDR3 covers 12 residues. CDR1 SNHLY and CDR2 FYNNEI come from the germline V gene. CDR3 DNA sequence: TGTGCCAGCAAACAGCTGAATGAAAAACTGTTTTTT. It is translated as CASKQLNEKLFF.

The rearrangement joins TRBV3-1 (or the pseudogene TRBV3-2) to TRBJ2-7; D call uncertain. CDR3 size: 13 residues. Trimming shortened V by 1 base and J by 2 bases, and 6 bases separated the two germline ends. Germline values: CDR1 LGHDT, CDR2 YNNKEL (reference sequence). CDR3 nucleotides: TGTGCCAGCAGCCAAGGGGCCCCCTACGAGCAGTACTTC. Its protein is CASSQGAPYEQYF.

In this sample, this clone turned up once. The chain employs TRBV18 and TRBJ1-2; TRBD1 aligns across 8 bases. This CDR3 is built from 13 residues. Germline-derived CDR1 and CDR2 are KGHSH and LQKENI. The V and J ends lost 0 bases and 7 bases, in that order; junction bases with no gene match: 1. CDR3: CASSPPTGAGYTF. The CDR3 DNA follows: TGTGCCAGCTCACCACCGACAGGGGCTGGCTACACCTTC.

The V and J genes are TRBV29-1 and TRBJ2-6; D gene uncertain. V was pared by 3 bases and J by 3 bases, with 6 bases between. The germline V gene has CDR1 SQVTM and CDR2 ANQGSEA. This CDR3 contains 13 residues. The CDR3 DNA reads TGCAGCGTTGAGGCCCATGGGGCCAACGTCCTGACTTTC. Protein sequence: CSVEAHGANVLTF.

The chain couples TRBV5-1 to TRBJ1-1; D remains unclear. Germline lookup yields CDR1 SGHRS and CDR2 YFSETQ. The CDR3 consists of 12 residues. Trimming removed 5 bases from V and 1 base from J, with 6 bases in between. Here the CDR3 DNA reads TGCGCCAGCAGACCCGGGAACACTGAAGCTTTCTTT. Translation gives CASRPGNTEAFF. Using reference TRBV5-1 and TRBJ1-1 for the parts outside the CDR3, the full variable domain is KAGVTQTPRYLIKTRGQQVTLSCSPISGHRSVSWYQQTPGQGLQFLFEYFSETQRNKGNFPGRFSGRQFSNSRSEMNVSTLELGDSALYLCASRPGNTEAFFGQGTRLTVV.

The chain couples TRBV4-1 to TRBJ2-5; 7 bases are shared with TRBD1. Germline CDR1 MGHRA, CDR2 YSYEKL. The CDR3 runs 15 residues. V lost 0 bases to trimming and J lost 5 bases; unmatched junction nucleotides: 6. The CDR3 loop is CASSQDGQVGETQYF. The CDR3 bases are TGCGCCAGCAGCCAAGACGGACAGGTCGGGGAGACCCAGTACTTC.

The rearrangement links TRBV12-5 to TRBJ2-3, with D tentatively TRBD2 (6 bases). This CDR3 has 15 amino acids. The germline V and J ends were trimmed by 0 bases and 4 bases, with 11 bases remaining between them. Germline CDR1 and CDR2: LGHNT and FRNRAP. The CDR3 loop reads CASGLVLGGADTQYF. CDR3 nucleotide sequence: TGTGCTAGTGGTTTGGTACTGGGCGGGGCAGATACGCAGTATTTT.

The rearrangement joins TRBV18 to TRBJ2-7; 9 nucleotides agree with TRBD2. CDR1 KGHSH and CDR2 LQKENI come from the germline V gene. V was pared by 2 bases and J by 2 bases, with 4 bases of the junction left unmatched. The CDR3 covers 15 residues. In nucleotides, the CDR3 is TGTGCCAGCTCACCAGGGGTAGCGGGAGCCTACGAGCAGTACTTC. Protein: CASSPGVAGAYEQYF.

This clone was seen only a few times. The chain has TRBV5-1 and TRBJ2-7; possibly TRBD1 for D (5 bases). Trimming pared 5 bases from V and 0 bases from J, leaving 12 bases between. This CDR3 is built from 14 residues. Germline CDR1 reads SGHRS; CDR2 reads YFSETQ. The CDR3 bases are TGCGCCAGCAGTCCTATGGACAACTCCTACGAGCAGTACTTC. Protein: CASSPMDNSYEQYF.

J is TRBJ2-2 and V is TRBV10-3; 9 positions agree with TRBD1. CDR1 ENHRY and CDR2 SYGVKD come from the germline V gene. The V and J ends lost 3 bases and 7 bases, in that order; junction bases with no gene match: 6. The CDR3 is 15 residues long. The CDR3 sequence is CAISDTGGRGGELFF. CDR3 DNA: TGTGCCATCAGTGATACAGGGGGCAGGGGCGGGGAGCTGTTTTTT.

This sequence joins TRBV14 and TRBJ1-1, with D maybe TRBD1 (6 bases). This CDR3 has 14 amino acids. Germline V CDR1 and CDR2: SGHDN, FVKESK. The germline V and J ends were trimmed by 4 bases and 1 base, with 10 bases remaining between them. CDR3 bases: TGTGCCAGCAGCCGATACAGGGAGAACACTGAAGCTTTCTTT. Translation gives CASSRYRENTEAFF.

Remarks on this clone: The sample has other DNA sequences that encode this CDR3 too. The gene calls are TRBV9 and TRBJ1-1; D unresolved. V lost 0 bases, J lost 3 bases, and 6 bases lay in between. The CDR3 has 13 residues. CDR1 and CDR2 from the germline V gene are SGDLS and YYNGEE. This chain's CDR3 is CASSVGGYTEAFF. The DNA of the CDR3 is TGTGCCAGCAGCGTAGGAGGATACACTGAAGCTTTCTTT.

The rearrangement uses TRBV7-9 and TRBJ2-4; tentative D call: TRBD1 (6 bases). Germline CDR1 SEHNR, CDR2 FQNEAQ (reference sequence). The CDR3 length is 17 residues. V was trimmed by 5 bases and J by 7 bases, leaving 24 bases between them. The CDR3 nucleotides are TGTGCCAGCAGCACCCACAGGGCGGGCGATCCAAGGAACATTCAGTACTTC. It translates to CASSTHRAGDPRNIQYF.

The chain recombines TRBV2 with TRBJ1-2; TRBD1 is a possible D gene (6 bases). Germline assignment: CDR1 SNHLY and CDR2 FYNNEI. This CDR3 comprises 15 residues. V was pared by 3 bases and J by 8 bases, with 19 bases between. The CDR3 DNA sequence: TGTGCCAGCAGTGATCGGGGGGCGACACGGGGAGGCTACACCTTC. It is translated as CASSDRGATRGGYTF.

V is TRBV27 and J is TRBJ2-2; 16 positions agree with TRBD2. After removal of 7 bases from V and 4 bases from J, the junction contained 9 bases not matched to a gene. Looked up from germline, CDR1 is MNHEY and CDR2 is SMNVEV (reference sequence). This CDR3 region has 18 residues. CDR3 sequence reads: CASMGLAGGPKGTGELFF. CDR3 nucleotide sequence: TGTGCCAGCATGGGACTAGCGGGAGGGCCAAAGGGCACCGGGGAGCTGTTTTTT.

The chain employs TRBV7-9 and TRBJ2-3; D gene unclear. Germline CDR1 SEHNR, CDR2 FQNEAQ (reference sequence). V dropped 6 bases and J dropped 9 bases, with 13 bases sitting between them. CDR3 length: 12 amino acids. The CDR3 protein is CASSSDDITQYF. CDR3 in DNA: TGTGCCAGCAGTTCAGATGACATCACGCAGTATTTT.

The genes are TRBV19 and TRBJ1-5; a weak D match, TRBD1 (5 bases). Trimming removed 4 bases at V and 3 bases at J, with 10 bases between. The length of the CDR3 is 14 residues. Germline CDR1 LNHDA, CDR2 SQIVND (reference sequence). The CDR3 protein is CASSTQGNNQPQHF. As DNA, the CDR3 is TGTGCCAGTAGTACCCAGGGTAACAATCAGCCCCAGCATTTT. The full variable domain, rest sourced from reference TRBV19 and TRBJ1-5, is DGGITQSPKYLFRKEGQNVTLSCEQNLNHDAMYWYRQDPGQGLRLIYYSQIVNDFQKGDIAEGYSVSREKKESFPLTVTSAQKNPTAFYLCASSTQGNNQPQHFGDGTRLSIL.

The chain uses TRBV7-9 and TRBJ1-4; TRBD1 matches at 8 bases. V trimming: 5 bases; J trimming: 6 bases; junction bases outside the gene matches: 11. Germline values: CDR1 SEHNR, CDR2 FQNEAQ (reference sequence). This CDR3 region has 16 residues. For the CDR3, the DNA is TGTGCCAGCAGCACGAATCGTGGGACAGGTGATGAAAAACTGTTTTTT. Amino acids: CASSTNRGTGDEKLFF.

The J gene is TRBJ1-5, the V gene TRBV2; 8 positions agree with TRBD1. Germline CDR1 is SNHLY and CDR2 is FYNNEI. V gave up 7 bases and J gave up 5 bases; unmatched junction bases: 7. The CDR3 runs 14 residues. CDR3 DNA: TGTGCCAGCACACGGACAGGGTCCGATCAGCCCCAGCATTTT. Translating gives CASTRTGSDQPQHF.

The chain couples TRBV10-3 to TRBJ2-1; 9 bases are a match to TRBD1. CDR3 size: 16 residues. Germline assignment: CDR1 ENHRY and CDR2 SYGVKD. J gave up 4 bases and V 2 bases, and 6 bases lay outside the gene matches. CDR3 sequence reads: CAISEGGTGRYNEQFF. DNA of the CDR3: TGTGCCATCAGTGAGGGGGGGACAGGGCGGTACAATGAGCAGTTCTTC.

This CDR3 reads CASSLEEGREQYF. The DNA for the CDR3 is TGTGCCAGCAGCTTAGAGGAGGGTCGCGAGCAGTACTTC. This rearrangement joins TRBV11-2 to TRBJ2-7; D may be TRBD2 (6 bases). CDR3 length equals 13 residues. Trimming removed 0 bases from V and 6 bases from J, with 9 bases in between. Germline CDR1 is SGHAT and CDR2 is FQNNGV. Looking up the rest from reference TRBV11-2 and TRBJ2-7 gives the full variable domain: EAGVAQSPRYKIIEKRQSVAFWCNPISGHATLYWYQQILGQGPKLLIQFQNNGVVDDSQLPKDRFSAERLKGVDSTLKIQPAKLEDSAVYLCASSLEEGREQYFGPGTRLTVT.

Comment on this clone: One end of the junction is discordant with germline, which a read error may explain. The genes are TRBV10-3 and TRBJ1-2, with D tentatively TRBD1 (6 bases). The CDR3 runs 15 residues. Per germline, CDR1 ENHRY and CDR2 SYGVKD. As DNA, the CDR3 is TGTGCCATCAGGGAGTGGGGGGGGCCGGACTATGGCTACACCTTC. Residues: CAIREWGGPDYGYTF.

The chain uses TRBV19 and TRBJ1-5, with 7 bases aligning to TRBD1. The germline gives CDR1 LNHDA, CDR2 SQIVND (reference sequence). V gave up 1 base and J gave up 5 bases; unmatched junction bases: 5. The length of the CDR3 is 15 residues. CDR3 protein: CASSIVATGDQPQHF. In DNA form, the CDR3 reads TGTGCCAGTAGTATAGTGGCCACAGGGGATCAGCCCCAGCATTTT.

The chain combines TRBV5-4 with TRBJ2-7, with 9 bases that match TRBD2. The V segment lost 6 bases and the J segment 7 bases; nucleotides outside the gene matches: 8. The CDR3 has 13 residues. Germline V gene data show CDR1 as SGHNT and CDR2 as YYREEE (reference sequence). The CDR3 here is CASTAGGPEEQYF. The CDR3 nucleotides are TGTGCCAGCACGGCGGGAGGGCCGGAGGAGCAGTACTTC.